This TCR beta chain was sequenced for a study of T cell clusters in autoimmune cytopenias (dated by TCRdb to between 2019 and 2020). Context from the whole study: The median TRB sequencing depth was more than 40,000 reads per sample, and the median number of distinct TRB clonotypes was about 2,400 per sample. Alongside healthy, CLL and autoimmune hepatitis controls, autoimmune cytopenia patients had their peripheral blood TRB and IGH repertoires sequenced at active disease and again during treatment follow-up. The goal of the study was to find out whether patients with autoimmune cytopenia have a disease-specific immune repertoire signature that could be used as a blood-based biomarker.

About this clonotype: The target of this receptor is not known.

Each sample's TRB amplification started from around 260 ng of peripheral blood genomic DNA, which corresponds to 38,000 or so genome equivalents. Including the terminal cysteine and phenylalanine, the CDR3 comprises 13 residues. No DNA sequence was recorded. What the research found in general, with its limitations: Around 3-fold more exclusive TRB clusters were observed in healthy donors than in active autoimmune hepatitis patients, consistent with an autoimmunity-wide signature. TRB repertoire shifts, with less even repertoires observed in secondary cytopenia and CLL, were mostly attributed to lymphoma bias rather than autoimmunity. GLIPH suggested that primary autoimmune cytopenia patients lacked physiological T cell clusters: more than 40 clusters were exclusive to healthy donors versus approximately 17 exclusive to patients. The T cell clusters were defined in silico only, and their functional role remained to be validated experimentally. In the comparison of secondary cytopenia with CLL, the cluster-lack signature was not observed, apparently because the dominant lymphoma-associated repertoire masked the signature.

To amplify TRB rearrangements, a touch-down multiplex PCR protocol was run with the TRB-A and TRB-B primer pools combined in a single tube. Two consecutive PCR reactions with Phusion HS II polymerase added Illumina adapters and sample indices to the amplicons. Amplicons were gel-purified with the NucleoSpin Gel and PCR Clean-up kit, then quantified by Qubit and quality-checked on an Agilent 2100 Bioanalyzer. Sequencing of the libraries was performed on an Illumina MiSeq with 600-cycle, single-indexed, paired-end runs. The authors' pipeline ran thus. MiXCR version 2.1.12 with the default MiXCR reference library was used to align and assemble TRB reads. A clone was defined by each unique CDR3 nucleotide sequence, and analysis was restricted to productive sequences with at least two reads. To assess repertoire diversity, an R script computed alpha-parameterized diversity profiles (alpha 0 to 5), which included the Shannon (alpha 1) and Simpson (alpha 2) indices. The tcR package was used to compute combinatorial TRB VJ usage, and cohorts were compared on this usage by principal component analysis with ade4. GLIPH was used to cluster TCRbeta CDR3s in pairs of cohorts matched for age and read depth, and a Wilcoxon test was used to compare cluster frequencies. TCRdb reprocessed the reads and assigns one entry to each CDR3 protein sequence, leaving out DNA. These V and J calls originate from TCRdb's pipeline instead of the authors' own analysis. The sample table includes roughly 5,000 distinct CDR3 sequences. The leading ten clones occupy just under 5% of the sample.

This clonotype originated in a human donor with an autoimmune cytopenia or autoimmune hepatitis (not recorded which). Specimen: peripheral blood. This chain joins TRBV12-3 or TRBV12-4 to TRBJ2-1; as DNA is missing, the TRBD2 call by TCRdb cannot be tested. Here the CDR3 is given as CASRGAGHNEQFF.